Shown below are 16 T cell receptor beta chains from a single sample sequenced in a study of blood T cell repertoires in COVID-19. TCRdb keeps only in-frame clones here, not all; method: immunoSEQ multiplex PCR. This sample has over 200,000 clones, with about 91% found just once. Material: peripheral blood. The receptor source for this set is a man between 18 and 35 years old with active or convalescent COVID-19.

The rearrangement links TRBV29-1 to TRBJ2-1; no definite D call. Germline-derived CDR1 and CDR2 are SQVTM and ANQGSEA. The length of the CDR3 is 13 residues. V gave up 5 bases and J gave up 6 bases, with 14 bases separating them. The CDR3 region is CSVSQVLLNEQFF. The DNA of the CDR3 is TGCAGCGTTTCCCAGGTCCTACTCAATGAGCAGTTCTTC.

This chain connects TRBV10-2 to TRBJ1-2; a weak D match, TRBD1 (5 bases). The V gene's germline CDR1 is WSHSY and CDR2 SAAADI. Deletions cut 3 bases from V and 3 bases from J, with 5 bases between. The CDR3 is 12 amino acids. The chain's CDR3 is CASSDRDYGYTF. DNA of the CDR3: TGCGCCAGCAGTGACAGGGACTATGGCTACACCTTC.

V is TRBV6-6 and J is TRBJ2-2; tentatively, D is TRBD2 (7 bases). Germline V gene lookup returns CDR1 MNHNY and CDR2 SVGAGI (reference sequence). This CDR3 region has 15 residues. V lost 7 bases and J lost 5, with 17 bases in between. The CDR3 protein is CASIPGGKGTGELFF. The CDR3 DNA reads TGTGCCAGCATCCCGGGGGGCAAAGGGACCGGGGAGCTGTTTTTT.

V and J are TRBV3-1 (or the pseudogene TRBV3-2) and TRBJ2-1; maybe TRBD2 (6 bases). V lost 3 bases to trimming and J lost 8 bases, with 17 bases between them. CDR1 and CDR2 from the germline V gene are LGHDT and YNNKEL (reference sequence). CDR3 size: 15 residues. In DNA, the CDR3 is TGTGCCAGCAGCCAGGAGGGCAGGGCCCTCGATGAGCAGTTCTTC. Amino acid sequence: CASSQEGRALDEQFF.

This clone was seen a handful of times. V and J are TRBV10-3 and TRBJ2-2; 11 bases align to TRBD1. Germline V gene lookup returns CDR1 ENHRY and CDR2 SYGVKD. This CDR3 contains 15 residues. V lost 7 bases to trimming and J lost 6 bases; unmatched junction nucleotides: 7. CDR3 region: CAINNGQGAAGELFF. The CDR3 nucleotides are TGTGCCATCAACAATGGACAGGGGGCCGCCGGGGAGCTGTTTTTT.

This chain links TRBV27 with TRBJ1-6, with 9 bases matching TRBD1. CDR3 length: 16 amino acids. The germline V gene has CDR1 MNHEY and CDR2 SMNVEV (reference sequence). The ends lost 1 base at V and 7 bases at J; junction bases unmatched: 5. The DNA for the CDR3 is TGTGCCAGCAGTTTATGGACAGGGGTCTTCAATTCACCCCTCCACTTT. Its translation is CASSLWTGVFNSPLHF.

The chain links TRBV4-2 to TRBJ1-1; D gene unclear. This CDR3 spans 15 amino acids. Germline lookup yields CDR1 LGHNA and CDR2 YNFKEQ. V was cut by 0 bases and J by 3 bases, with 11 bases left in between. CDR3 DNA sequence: TGTGCCAGCAGCCAAGATAGGGTGAGGGACACTGAAGCTTTCTTT. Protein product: CASSQDRVRDTEAFF.

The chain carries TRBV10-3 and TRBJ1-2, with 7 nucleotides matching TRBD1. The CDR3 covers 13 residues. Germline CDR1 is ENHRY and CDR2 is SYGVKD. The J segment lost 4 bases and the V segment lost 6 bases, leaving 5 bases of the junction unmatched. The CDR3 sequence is CAISRQGSYGYTF. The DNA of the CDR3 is TGTGCCATCAGCCGACAGGGATCCTATGGCTACACCTTC.

CDR3 bases: TGTGCCAGCAGATCCGGGACAGGGGTGACAGATACGCAGTATTTT. Translated, it gives CASRSGTGVTDTQYF. This chain joins TRBV28 and TRBJ2-3; 10 bases map to TRBD1. Germline CDR1 and CDR2: MDHEN and SYDVKM. J was trimmed by 3 bases and V by 6 bases; bases with no gene match: 6. This CDR3 is built from 15 residues.

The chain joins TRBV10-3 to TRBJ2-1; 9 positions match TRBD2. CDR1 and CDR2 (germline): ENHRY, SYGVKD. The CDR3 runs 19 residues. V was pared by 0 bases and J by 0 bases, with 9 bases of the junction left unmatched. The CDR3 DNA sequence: TGTGCCATCAGTGAGTCGAGGTTTAGCGGGAGATCCTCCTACAATGAGCAGTTCTTC. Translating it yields CAISESRFSGRSSYNEQFF.

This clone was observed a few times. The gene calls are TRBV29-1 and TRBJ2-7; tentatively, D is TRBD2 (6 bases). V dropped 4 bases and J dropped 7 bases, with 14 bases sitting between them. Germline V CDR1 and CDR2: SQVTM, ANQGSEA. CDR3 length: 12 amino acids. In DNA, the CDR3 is TGCAGCGTTGCCCAAGTTGGGGGGGAGCAGTACTTC. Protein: CSVAQVGGEQYF.

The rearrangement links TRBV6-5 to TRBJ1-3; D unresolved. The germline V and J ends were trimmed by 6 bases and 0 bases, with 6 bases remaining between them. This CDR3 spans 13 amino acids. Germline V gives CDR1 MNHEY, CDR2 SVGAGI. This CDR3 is CASRLSSGNTIYF. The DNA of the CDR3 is TGTGCCAGCAGGCTGAGCTCTGGAAACACCATATATTTT.

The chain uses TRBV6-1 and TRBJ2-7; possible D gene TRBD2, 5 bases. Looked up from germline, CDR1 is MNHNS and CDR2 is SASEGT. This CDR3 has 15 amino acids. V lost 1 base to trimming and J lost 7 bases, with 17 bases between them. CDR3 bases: TGTGCCAGCAGTGAAGTATCTGCCACGACGGGGGAGCAGTACTTC. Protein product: CASSEVSATTGEQYF.

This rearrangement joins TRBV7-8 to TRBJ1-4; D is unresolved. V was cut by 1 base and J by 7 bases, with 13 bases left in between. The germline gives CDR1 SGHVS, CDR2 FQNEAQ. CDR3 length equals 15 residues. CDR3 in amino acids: CASSLGGQAREKLFF. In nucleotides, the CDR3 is TGTGCCAGCAGCTTAGGCGGGCAGGCTCGTGAAAAACTGTTTTTT.

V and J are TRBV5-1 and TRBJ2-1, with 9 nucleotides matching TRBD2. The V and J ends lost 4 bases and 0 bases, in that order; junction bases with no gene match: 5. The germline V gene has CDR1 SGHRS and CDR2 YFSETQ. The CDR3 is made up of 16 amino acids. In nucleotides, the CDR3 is TGCGCCAGCAGCGGGACGGGACTAGCCTCCTACAATGAGCAGTTCTTC. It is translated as CASSGTGLASYNEQFF.

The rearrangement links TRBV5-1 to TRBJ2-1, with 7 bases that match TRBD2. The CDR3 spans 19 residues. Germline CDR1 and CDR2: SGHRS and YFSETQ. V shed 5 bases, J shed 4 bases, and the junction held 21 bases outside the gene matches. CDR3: CASRYRDYGHLDGYNEQFF. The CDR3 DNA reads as TGCGCCAGCAGGTACCGGGACTACGGGCATCTGGATGGATACAATGAGCAGTTCTTC.